Following are 21 T cell receptor beta chains from one sample sequenced in a study of post-analysis software for immune sequencing data. Notes on the study in general: TRBV5-6, TRBV5-1 and TRBV20-1 were among four to six TRBV segments more frequent in patients than controls.

These receptors' targets are unknown. Unique molecular identifiers were carried by the TCR beta cDNA libraries. TCRdb re-called the PCR reads through MiXCR, storing one row per CDR3 protein. The sample lists approximately 660,000 distinct CDR3 sequences, 55% to 60% occurring once. Sequenced: blood. The receptors here all came from a girl aged 2 to 9 with multiple sclerosis.

The rearrangement uses TRBV12-3 or TRBV12-4 and TRBJ2-2; D remains unclear. Trimming removed 7 bases at V and 6 bases at J, with 9 bases between. The CDR3 loop spans 12 amino acids. CDR3 DNA: TGTGCCAGCAATGAAGGCGCCGGGGAGCTGTTTTTT. This sequence encodes CASNEGAGELFF.

Here the CDR3 reads CAISESTEGGYGYTF. DNA for the CDR3: TGTGCCATCAGTGAGTCCACTGAGGGCGGCTATGGCTACACCTTC. The rearrangement uses TRBV10-3 and TRBJ1-2; D is unresolved. V gave up 0 bases and J gave up 4 bases, with 12 bases separating them. This CDR3 is 15 amino acids long. The V gene's germline CDR1 is ENHRY and CDR2 SYGVKD.

The chain is built from TRBV6-1 and TRBJ1-2; no firm D call. Between the trimmed V and J ends, which lost 7 bases and 4 bases, there was a span of 10 bases. This CDR3 is built from 12 residues. The germline gives CDR1 MNHNS, CDR2 SASEGT. CDR3 bases: TGTGCCAGCACCCCGGACGGCTATGGCTACACCTTC. It codes for CASTPDGYGYTF.

This clonotype was counted between two and nine times. This sequence joins TRBV12-3 or TRBV12-4 and TRBJ1-4; D not certain. Trimming removed 0 bases from V and 7 bases from J, with 12 bases in between. The CDR3 consists of 15 residues. CDR3 DNA: TGTGCCAGCAGTTTAGCCGGGCAGAAGAGTGAAAAACTGTTTTTT. This sequence encodes CASSLAGQKSEKLFF.

This clonotype was recorded once. The genes are TRBV14 and TRBJ2-1; D is perhaps TRBD2 (6 bases). With 1 base removed from V and 2 bases from J, the gap between germline ends came to 12 bases. The CDR3 covers 16 residues. From germline, CDR1 is SGHDN and CDR2 FVKESK. Here the CDR3 reads CASSQGVGRPYNEQFF. The CDR3 bases are TGTGCCAGCAGCCAAGGGGTCGGGAGACCCTACAATGAGCAGTTCTTC.

The chain recombines TRBV7-2 with TRBJ2-3; no clear D. Germline V gene lookup returns CDR1 SGHTA and CDR2 FQGNSA. V was shortened by 2 bases and J by 6 bases, with 9 bases between the two germline ends. The CDR3 is made up of 13 amino acids. The DNA for the CDR3 is TGTGCCAGCAGCTTAAACCCCAAGGATACGCAGTATTTT. Translated, it gives CASSLNPKDTQYF.

This chain connects TRBV21-1 to TRBJ2-2; the D call TRBD1 from the table was never checked on the DNA. TRBV21-1 is marked as a pseudogene. This CDR3 is 22 amino acids long. CDR3 sequence (DNA): TGTGCCAGCAGTCAACATCTTAGGGGGCCCCCTGTACAGGGCACTTTTAAGGGGGTGCTGTTTTTT. Amino acid sequence: CASSQHLRGPPVQGTFKGVLFF.

The CDR3 DNA is TGTGCCAGCAGCTTAGGGACAGACCCCTCCCAGTACTTC. Its translation is CASSLGTDPSQYF. This chain joins TRBV7-6 and TRBJ2-5, with a possible D match to TRBD1 (6 bases). Deletions cut 1 base from V and 9 bases from J, with 12 bases between. CDR1 is SGHVS, CDR2 FNYEAQ, per germline. This CDR3 has 13 residues.

The chain combines TRBV7-3 with TRBJ2-1; 15 bases are a match to TRBD2. After removal of 5 bases from V and 8 bases from J, the junction contained 10 bases not matched to a gene. From germline, CDR1 is SGHTA and CDR2 FQGTGA. The CDR3 sequence is 17 residues long. The CDR3 loop is CASSPGLAGGPGDEQFF. CDR3 DNA sequence: TGTGCCAGCAGCCCCGGACTAGCGGGAGGGCCTGGGGATGAGCAGTTCTTC.

The chain couples TRBV20-1 to TRBJ1-1, with 7 bases identical to TRBD1. CDR3 length: 14 residues. Germline values: CDR1 DFQATT, CDR2 SNEGSKA (reference sequence). Trimming removed 0 bases from V and 4 bases from J; junction bases left unmatched: 5. The CDR3 protein is CSARDDGQATEAFF. The DNA for the CDR3 is TGCAGTGCTAGAGATGATGGACAGGCCACTGAAGCTTTCTTT.

This clonotype was observed a handful of times. This chain links TRBV5-5 with TRBJ2-7, with 8 bases aligning to TRBD1. The V gene's germline CDR1 is SGHKS and CDR2 YYEKEE (reference sequence). Losses at the gene ends were 4 bases for V and 9 bases for J; bases not matched to a gene: 12. The CDR3 has 14 residues. CDR3 protein: CASSPGQGRQRQYF. The CDR3 coding sequence is TGTGCCAGCAGCCCCGGACAGGGAAGACAGAGGCAGTACTTC.

This clonotype was recorded once. This chain joins TRBV7-9 and TRBJ2-1, with D hard to call. The V gene lost 2 bases and the J gene lost 4 bases, with 9 bases spanning the gap. This CDR3 is built from 14 residues. The germline CDR1 and CDR2 sequences are SEHNR and FQNEAQ (reference sequence). CDR3 DNA sequence: TGTGCCAGCAGCTTACTCCCTGAATACAATGAGCAGTTCTTC. It specifies CASSLLPEYNEQFF.

The chain carries TRBV20-1 and TRBJ2-3; TRBD2 matches at 16 bases. The CDR3 is 20 residues long. The junction had 13 bases not matched to a gene; V was cut back by 0 bases and J by 4 bases. Germline assignment: CDR1 DFQATT and CDR2 SNEGSKA (reference sequence). CDR3 sequence (DNA): TGCAGTGCTAGAGATCCAACGGGACTAGCGGGAGGGCCTACGGCAGATACGCAGTATTTT. Amino acids: CSARDPTGLAGGPTADTQYF.

The chain links TRBV10-3 to TRBJ2-7; D gene unclear. The CDR3 runs to 15 residues. CDR1 and CDR2 (germline): ENHRY, SYGVKD. Trimming stripped 3 bases from V and 3 bases from J, with 15 bases between. The CDR3 loop is CAISEPHLEIYEQYF. The CDR3 DNA is TGTGCCATCAGTGAACCCCATCTCGAAATCTACGAGCAGTACTTC.

The rearrangement uses TRBV25-1 and TRBJ2-3; 7 bases are shared with TRBD1. Germline V gene lookup returns CDR1 MGHDK and CDR2 SYGVNS. V lost 9 bases and J lost 1; bases outside the gene matches: 4. This CDR3 is 13 amino acids long. CDR3 sequence: CARIDRGTDTQYF. The CDR3 nucleotides are TGTGCCAGGATAGACAGGGGCACAGATACGCAGTATTTT. Drawing the rest from reference TRBV25-1 and TRBJ2-3, the complete variable domain is EADIYQTPRYLVIGTGKKITLECSQTMGHDKMYWYQQDPGMELHLIHYSYGVNSTEKGDLSSESTVSRIRTEHFPLTLESARPSHTSQYLCARIDRGTDTQYFGPGTRLTVL.

The chain is built from TRBV29-1 and TRBJ1-1; 9 nucleotides match TRBD1. V lost 7 bases, J lost 5 bases, and 5 bases stayed unmatched. The CDR3 totals 12 residues. Germline V gives CDR1 SQVTM, CDR2 ANQGSEA. The CDR3 spells CSGNRGRTEAFF. CDR3 in DNA: TGCAGCGGGAACAGGGGGCGGACTGAAGCTTTCTTT.

CDR3 sequence reads: CASSITERLNNEQFF. The CDR3 bases are TGTGCCAGCAGTATAACGGAACGGCTTAACAATGAGCAGTTCTTC. The chain uses TRBV27 and TRBJ2-1; D not certain. Germline lookup yields CDR1 MNHEY and CDR2 SMNVEV (reference sequence). The CDR3 is made up of 15 amino acids. Trimming removed 5 bases from V and 5 bases from J, with 16 bases in between.

The sample holds one count of this clonotype. V gene TRBV7-2 combines with J gene TRBJ2-1, with D uncertain. The CDR3 spans 17 residues. V dropped 1 base and J dropped 0 bases, with 13 bases sitting between them. CDR1 is SGHTA and CDR2 is FQGNSA in the germline V gene. The CDR3 sequence is CASSLGGRTSSYNEQFF. CDR3 sequence (DNA): TGTGCCAGCAGCTTAGGAGGCCGGACCAGCTCCTACAATGAGCAGTTCTTC.

This clonotype was observed a single time. V gene TRBV7-3 combines with J gene TRBJ2-2; D may be TRBD2 (5 bases). Trimming pared 4 bases from V and 6 bases from J, leaving 21 bases between. CDR1 and CDR2 from the germline V gene are SGHTA and FQGTGA. This CDR3 spans 17 amino acids. The CDR3: CASSSAPPAEGAGELFF. CDR3 nucleotides: TGTGCCAGCAGCTCCGCGCCGCCAGCGGAAGGAGCCGGGGAGCTGTTTTTT.

The rearrangement joins TRBV7-3 to TRBJ2-7, with D perhaps matching TRBD1 (5 bases). Germline loops: CDR1 SGHTA, CDR2 FQGTGA. The CDR3 has 14 amino acids. Trimming cost V 7 bases and J 7 bases, with 20 bases left between them. The DNA of the CDR3 is TGTGCCAGCACCCGGCCGGGCAGGGTAGGGGAGCAGTACTTC. It is translated as CASTRPGRVGEQYF.

This clonotype was seen more than once but under ten times. The chain is built from TRBV7-9 and TRBJ2-1; maybe TRBD2 (6 bases). Between the trimmed V and J ends, which lost 2 bases and 4 bases, there was a span of 9 bases. Germline CDR1 reads SEHNR; CDR2 reads FQNEAQ (reference sequence). The CDR3 contains 14 residues. The CDR3 is CASSLTGEYNEQFF. CDR3 bases: TGTGCCAGCAGCTTAACGGGAGAATACAATGAGCAGTTCTTC.